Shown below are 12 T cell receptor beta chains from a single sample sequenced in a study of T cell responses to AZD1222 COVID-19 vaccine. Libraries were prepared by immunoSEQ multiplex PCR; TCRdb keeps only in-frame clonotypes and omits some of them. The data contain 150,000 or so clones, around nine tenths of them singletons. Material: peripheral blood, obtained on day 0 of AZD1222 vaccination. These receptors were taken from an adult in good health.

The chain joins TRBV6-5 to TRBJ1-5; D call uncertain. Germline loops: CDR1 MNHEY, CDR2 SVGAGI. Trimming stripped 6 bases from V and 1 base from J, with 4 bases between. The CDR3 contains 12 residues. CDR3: CASRVSNQPQHF. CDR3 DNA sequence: TGTGCCAGCAGAGTAAGCAATCAGCCCCAGCATTTT.

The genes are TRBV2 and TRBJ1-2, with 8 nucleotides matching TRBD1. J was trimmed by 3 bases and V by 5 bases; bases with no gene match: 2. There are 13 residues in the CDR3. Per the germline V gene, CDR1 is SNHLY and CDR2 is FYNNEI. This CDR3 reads CASSPQGDYGYTF. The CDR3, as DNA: TGTGCCAGCAGTCCACAGGGGGACTATGGCTACACCTTC.

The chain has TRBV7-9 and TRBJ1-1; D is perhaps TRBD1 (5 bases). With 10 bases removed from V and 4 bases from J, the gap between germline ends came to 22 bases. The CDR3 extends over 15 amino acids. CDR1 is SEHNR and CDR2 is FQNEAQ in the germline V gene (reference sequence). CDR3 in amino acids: CANDIPGTPGTEAFF. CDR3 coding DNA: TGTGCCAACGATATACCCGGGACCCCTGGCACTGAAGCTTTCTTT.

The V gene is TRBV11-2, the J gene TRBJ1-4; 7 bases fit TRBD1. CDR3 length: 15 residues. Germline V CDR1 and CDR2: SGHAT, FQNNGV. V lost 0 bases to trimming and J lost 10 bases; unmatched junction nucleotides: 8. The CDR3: CASSLEATGLGKLFF. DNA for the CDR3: TGTGCCAGCAGCTTAGAGGCGACAGGGCTGGGAAAACTGTTTTTT.

This CDR3 is CASSRTGGREGKLFF. For the CDR3, the DNA is TGTGCCAGCAGCCGGACAGGAGGCAGGGAGGGAAAACTGTTTTTT. V is TRBV27 and J is TRBJ1-4; 7 bases match TRBD1. The J segment lost 10 bases and the V segment lost 6 bases, leaving 14 bases of the junction unmatched. This CDR3 has 15 amino acids. Germline assignment: CDR1 MNHEY and CDR2 SMNVEV (reference sequence). The full variable domain, completed using reference TRBV27 and TRBJ1-4, is EAQVTQNPRYLITVTGKKLTVTCSQNMNHEYMSWYRQDPGLGLRQIYYSMNVEVTDKGDVPEGYKVSRKEKRNFPLILESPSPNQTSLYFCASSRTGGREGKLFFGSGTQLSVL.

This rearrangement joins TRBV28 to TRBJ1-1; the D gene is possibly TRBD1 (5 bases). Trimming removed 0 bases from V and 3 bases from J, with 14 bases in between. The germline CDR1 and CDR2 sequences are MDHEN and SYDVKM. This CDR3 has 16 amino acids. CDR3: CASSLWAGGRDTEAFF. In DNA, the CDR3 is TGTGCCAGCAGTTTATGGGCGGGGGGTAGAGACACTGAAGCTTTCTTT.

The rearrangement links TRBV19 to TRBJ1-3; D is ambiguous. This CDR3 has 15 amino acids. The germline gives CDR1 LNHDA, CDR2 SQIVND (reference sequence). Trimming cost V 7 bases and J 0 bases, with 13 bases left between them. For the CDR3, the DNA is TGTGCCAGTACTGCGACATATGCCTCTGGAAACACCATATATTTT. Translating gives CASTATYASGNTIYF. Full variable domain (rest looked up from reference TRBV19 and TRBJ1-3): DGGITQSPKYLFRKEGQNVTLSCEQNLNHDAMYWYRQDPGQGLRLIYYSQIVNDFQKGDIAEGYSVSREKKESFPLTVTSAQKNPTAFYLCASTATYASGNTIYFGEGSWLTVV.

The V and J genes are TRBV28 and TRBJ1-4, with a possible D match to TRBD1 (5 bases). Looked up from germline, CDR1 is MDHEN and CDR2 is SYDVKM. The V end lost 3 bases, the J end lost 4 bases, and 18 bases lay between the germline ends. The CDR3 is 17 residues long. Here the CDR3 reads CASSFFRRQGFNEKLFF. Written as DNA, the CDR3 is TGTGCCAGCAGTTTTTTTCGTCGCCAGGGATTTAATGAAAAACTGTTTTTT.

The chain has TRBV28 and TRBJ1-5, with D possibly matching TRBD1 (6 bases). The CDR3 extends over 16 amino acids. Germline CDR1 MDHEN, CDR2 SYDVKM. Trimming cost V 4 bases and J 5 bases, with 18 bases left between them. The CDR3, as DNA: TGTGCCAGCAGTTCTGGGGGCGGGATAGGGGATCAGCCCCAGCATTTT. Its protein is CASSSGGGIGDQPQHF. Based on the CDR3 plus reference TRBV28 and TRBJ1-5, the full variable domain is DVKVTQSSRYLVKRTGEKVFLECVQDMDHENMFWYRQDPGLGLRLIYFSYDVKMKEKGDIPEGYSVSREKKERFSLILESASTNQTSMYLCASSSGGGIGDQPQHFGDGTRLSIL.

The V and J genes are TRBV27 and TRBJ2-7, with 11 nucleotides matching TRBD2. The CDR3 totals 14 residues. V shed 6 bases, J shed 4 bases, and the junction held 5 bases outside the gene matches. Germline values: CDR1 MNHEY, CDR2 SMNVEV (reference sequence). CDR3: CASRKGTSGYEQYF. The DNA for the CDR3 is TGTGCCAGCAGAAAAGGGACTAGCGGTTACGAGCAGTACTTC.

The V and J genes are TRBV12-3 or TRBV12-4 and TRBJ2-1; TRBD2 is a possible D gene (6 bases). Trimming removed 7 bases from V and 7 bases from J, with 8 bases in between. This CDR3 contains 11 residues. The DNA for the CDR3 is TGTGCCAGCAAGACTAGAAATGAGCAGTTCTTC. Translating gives CASKTRNEQFF.

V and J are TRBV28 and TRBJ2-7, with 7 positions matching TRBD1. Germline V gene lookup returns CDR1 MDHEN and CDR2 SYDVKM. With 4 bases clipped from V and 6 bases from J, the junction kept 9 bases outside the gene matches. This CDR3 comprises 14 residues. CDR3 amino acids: CASSYGTVRLEQYF. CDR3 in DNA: TGTGCCAGCAGTTACGGGACAGTCCGTCTCGAGCAGTACTTC.